One sample yielded the 26 T cell receptor beta chains listed below, sequenced in a study of cytomegalovirus exposure and HLA in healthy donors. It was with 60 Vbeta and 13 Jbeta primers that the PCR ran. Repertoires were generated with immunoSEQ multiplex PCR, while TCRdb's copy carries only in-frame clones and drops some. The table shows some 78,000 clones, with about 80% occurring only once. Sequences were obtained from PBMCs. The receptors originated from a man aged 45-60 years in good health and CMV-seropositive.

V is TRBV6-1 and J is TRBJ1-4; D unresolved. Germline assignment: CDR1 MNHNS and CDR2 SASEGT. The CDR3 has 12 residues. V was shortened by 6 bases and J by 5 bases, with 7 bases between the two germline ends. Here the CDR3 DNA reads TGTGCCAGCAGCGACAAGAATGAAAAACTGTTTTTT. The encoded protein is CASSDKNEKLFF.

V usage is TRBV4-1 and J usage is TRBJ1-5; 8 bases are shared with TRBD1. Germline trimming cut 4 bases from V and 6 bases from J; bases unmatched to any gene: 11. This CDR3 contains 16 residues. Germline V CDR1 and CDR2: MGHRA, YSYEKL. The CDR3 sequence is CASSLGAQGAPQPQHF. The CDR3 nucleotides are TGCGCCAGCAGCCTAGGGGCCCAGGGGGCTCCTCAGCCCCAGCATTTT.

V and J are TRBV2 and TRBJ2-3, with 13 bases aligning to TRBD2. J was trimmed by 3 bases and V by 6 bases; bases with no gene match: 12. Germline-derived CDR1 and CDR2 are SNHLY and FYNNEI. CDR3 size: 18 residues. The CDR3 coding sequence is TGTGCCAGCAGACCCTTGCTGATGACTAGCGGGAGGACAGATACGCAGTATTTT. It specifies CASRPLLMTSGRTDTQYF. Using reference TRBV2 and TRBJ2-3 for the parts outside the CDR3, the full variable domain is EPEVTQTPSHQVTQMGQEVILRCVPISNHLYFYWYRQILGQKVEFLVSFYNNEISEKSEIFDDQFSVERPDGSNFTLKIRSTKLEDSAMYFCASRPLLMTSGRTDTQYFGPGTRLTVL.

This clone was seen a few times. The genes are TRBV11-2 and TRBJ2-2; tentative D call: TRBD2 (6 bases). V was trimmed by 5 bases and J by 7 bases, leaving 14 bases between them. The germline V gene encodes CDR1 SGHAT and CDR2 FQNNGV. The CDR3 has 14 amino acids. The CDR3 nucleotides read TGTGCCAGCAGCCCAGCCCGCGGGGTCGGGGAGCTGTTTTTT. Encoded protein: CASSPARGVGELFF.

This chain uses TRBV5-8 with TRBJ2-7, with a weak D call TRBD1 (6 bases). V was clipped by 2 bases and J by 2 bases, with 14 bases between them. Looked up from germline, CDR1 is SGHTS and CDR2 is YDEGEE. This CDR3 spans 15 amino acids. The CDR3 loop is CASSLSSTGPYEQYF. For the CDR3, the DNA is TGTGCCAGCAGCTTATCCAGCACAGGGCCCTACGAGCAGTACTTC.

The chain employs TRBV29-1 and TRBJ1-1; maybe TRBD1 (5 bases). V was clipped by 5 bases and J by 2 bases, with 18 bases between them. This CDR3 has 15 residues. Germline CDR1 SQVTM, CDR2 ANQGSEA. CDR3 residues: CSVSSKRQINTEAFF. In DNA form, the CDR3 reads TGCAGCGTTTCCTCCAAAAGACAGATTAACACTGAAGCTTTCTTT.

The gene calls are TRBV19 and TRBJ1-1; 7 bases match TRBD1. Trimming took 4 bases from V and 3 from J; bases not matched to a gene: 5. There are 14 residues in the CDR3. Germline CDR1 and CDR2: LNHDA and SQIVND (reference sequence). Here the CDR3 reads CASSTPGGDTEAFF. For the CDR3, the DNA is TGTGCCAGTAGTACGCCAGGGGGAGACACTGAAGCTTTCTTT.

Worth noting for this clone: The junction departs from the called germline gene at one end, perhaps through a read error. The V gene is TRBV7-6, the J gene TRBJ2-2, with TRBD2 matching over 7 bases. The CDR3 spans 16 residues. Germline values: CDR1 SGHVS, CDR2 FNYEAQ. The CDR3 coding sequence is TGTGCCAGCAGTTTATCACCCGTAGACCTGGGCGGGGGGCTGTTTTTT. The encoded protein is CASSLSPVDLGGGLFF.

Remarks on this clone: This may arise from a read error, as a much more abundant clone is one base away. The chain joins TRBV11-2 to TRBJ1-2; no reliable D call. The germline V gene encodes CDR1 SGHAT and CDR2 FQNNGV. The CDR3 is 12 amino acids. CDR3 nucleotides: TGTGCCAGCAGCCCCCGGACTAGCGTGCCGTACTTC. Protein product: CASSPRTSVPYF.

CDR3 in amino acids: CASTGLAGYNEQFF. DNA for the CDR3: TGTGCCAGCACCGGACTAGCGGGATACAATGAGCAGTTCTTC. V and J are TRBV27 and TRBJ2-1; 12 bases align to TRBD2. Trimming at V came to 7 bases and at J to 4 bases, leaving 2 bases not matched to a gene. This CDR3 comprises 14 residues. The germline gives CDR1 MNHEY, CDR2 SMNVEV (reference sequence).

V and J are TRBV13 and TRBJ1-1; D gene uncertain. CDR1 PRHDT and CDR2 FYEKMQ come from the germline V gene (reference sequence). The CDR3 is 13 residues long. With 4 bases removed from V and 7 bases from J, the gap between germline ends came to 13 bases. The CDR3 sequence: CASSSWELGEAFF. The CDR3 bases are TGTGCCAGCAGCTCCTGGGAGTTGGGTGAAGCTTTCTTT.

This clone was detected only a few times. The chain joins TRBV6-5 to TRBJ1-5; weak D call: TRBD1 (5 bases). Germline loops: CDR1 MNHEY, CDR2 SVGAGI. The CDR3 is 15 amino acids. Trimming pared 5 bases from V and 6 bases from J, leaving 17 bases between. The CDR3: CASSGGGGQGQPQHF. DNA for the CDR3: TGTGCCAGCAGTGGGGGGGGAGGGCAAGGTCAGCCCCAGCATTTT.

This clone was detected only once. The chain uses TRBV7-6 and TRBJ2-2, with 9 bases fitting TRBD2. The germline CDR1 and CDR2 sequences are SGHVS and FNYEAQ. Trimming took 1 base from V and 1 from J; bases not matched to a gene: 7. The CDR3 sequence is 18 residues long. In nucleotides, the CDR3 is TGTGCCAGCAGCTTAGTGGCGGGAGGGCCTCTGAACACCGGGGAGCTGTTTTTT. Translating gives CASSLVAGGPLNTGELFF.

The V call is TRBV19, the J call TRBJ1-1, with 7 bases that match TRBD1. Trimming took 5 bases from V and 6 from J; bases not matched to a gene: 9. The CDR3 has 14 amino acids. Germline CDR1 LNHDA, CDR2 SQIVND (reference sequence). Written as DNA, the CDR3 is TGTGCCAGTAGTGAGACAGGGAGGTCGGCTGAAGCTTTCTTT. It encodes CASSETGRSAEAFF.

The chain employs TRBV2 and TRBJ1-5; 8 positions agree with TRBD1. The CDR3 consists of 14 residues. Germline CDR1 SNHLY, CDR2 FYNNEI. The ends lost 4 bases at V and 7 bases at J; junction bases unmatched: 6. The CDR3 sequence: CASSAETGGQPQHF. As DNA, the CDR3 is TGTGCCAGCAGTGCGGAAACAGGGGGACAGCCCCAGCATTTT. The variable domain in full, with the rest retrieved from reference TRBV2 and TRBJ1-5, is EPEVTQTPSHQVTQMGQEVILRCVPISNHLYFYWYRQILGQKVEFLVSFYNNEISEKSEIFDDQFSVERPDGSNFTLKIRSTKLEDSAMYFCASSAETGGQPQHFGDGTRLSIL.

This clone was picked up a small number of times. The rearrangement links TRBV5-4 to TRBJ2-1, with 7 bases matching TRBD1. The CDR3 is 14 amino acids. Germline CDR1 reads SGHNT; CDR2 reads YYREEE (reference sequence). The junction had 13 bases not matched to a gene; V was cut back by 6 bases and J by 10 bases. DNA of the CDR3: TGTGCCAGCATCAATCGGACAGGTTCTAGGGAGCAGTTCTTC. As protein: CASINRTGSREQFF.

The chain recombines TRBV6-5 with TRBJ1-3; D ambiguous. The V end lost 5 bases, the J end lost 0 bases, and 11 bases lay between the germline ends. CDR1 and CDR2 (germline): MNHEY, SVGAGI. The CDR3 is 15 residues long. In DNA, the CDR3 is TGTGCCAGCAGTATGGACGGGAACTCTGGAAACACCATATATTTT. Translating it yields CASSMDGNSGNTIYF.

This rearrangement joins TRBV19 to TRBJ2-2, with TRBD2 matching 10 bases. The CDR3 runs to 16 residues. Losses at the gene ends were 1 base for V and 6 bases for J; bases not matched to a gene: 5. Germline CDR1 LNHDA, CDR2 SQIVND (reference sequence). In nucleotides, the CDR3 is TGTGCCAGTAGTATAGGGCTAGCGGGAGTTTCCGGGGAGCTGTTTTTT. Translating gives CASSIGLAGVSGELFF. The whole variable domain, filled in from reference TRBV19 and TRBJ2-2, reads DGGITQSPKYLFRKEGQNVTLSCEQNLNHDAMYWYRQDPGQGLRLIYYSQIVNDFQKGDIAEGYSVSREKKESFPLTVTSAQKNPTAFYLCASSIGLAGVSGELFFGEGSRLTVL.

The chain is built from TRBV18 and TRBJ1-1; D remains ambiguous. The CDR3 totals 14 residues. Germline V gene lookup returns CDR1 KGHSH and CDR2 LQKENI. Trimming removed 0 bases from V and 8 bases from J, with 13 bases in between. CDR3 residues: CASSPPASGDEAFF. In DNA form, the CDR3 reads TGTGCCAGCTCACCACCAGCGTCTGGAGACGAAGCTTTCTTT.

The rearrangement uses TRBV4-3 and TRBJ1-2; D is ambiguous. The CDR3 is 12 amino acids. The germline V gene has CDR1 LGHNA and CDR2 YSLEER. The V and J ends lost 10 bases and 8 bases respectively, with 17 bases between them. CDR3 coding DNA: TGCGCCACCAACTCGAGGGCGCGGGGCTACACCTTC. Encoded protein: CATNSRARGYTF.

This clone was detected once. The chain employs TRBV30 and TRBJ2-6; 12 nucleotides line up with TRBD1. The V gene end was trimmed by 8 bases and the J gene end by 0 bases; junction bases not matched to a gene: 5. The CDR3 consists of 16 residues. In germline, CDR1 is GTSNPN, CDR2 SVGIG (reference sequence). CDR3 bases: TGTGCCCGGGACAGGGGGCGTCCCTCTGGGGCCAACGTCCTGACTTTC. Its protein is CARDRGRPSGANVLTF.

This sequence joins TRBV28 and TRBJ2-5; TRBD1 matches 9 bases. Germline trimming cut 4 bases from V and 3 bases from J; bases unmatched to any gene: 3. Germline values: CDR1 MDHEN, CDR2 SYDVKM. This CDR3 has 14 amino acids. The CDR3 region is CASSWDRVEETQYF. DNA for the CDR3: TGTGCCAGCAGTTGGGACAGGGTGGAAGAGACCCAGTACTTC.

The count of this clone is one. The genes are TRBV9 and TRBJ2-6, with D uncertain. Germline CDR1 reads SGDLS; CDR2 reads YYNGEE. CDR3 length: 17 residues. V was pared by 0 bases and J by 0 bases, with 10 bases between. The CDR3 region is CASSVGVALSGANVLTF. CDR3 DNA sequence: TGTGCCAGCAGCGTAGGCGTCGCCCTCTCTGGGGCCAACGTCCTGACTTTC.

The rearrangement uses TRBV7-2 and TRBJ2-2, with D perhaps TRBD2 (6 bases). This CDR3 contains 15 residues. In germline, CDR1 is SGHTA, CDR2 FQGNSA. With 3 bases removed from V and 2 bases from J, the gap between germline ends came to 10 bases. Here the CDR3 reads CASSFGTHNTGELFF. As DNA, the CDR3 is TGTGCCAGCAGCTTTGGGACTCACAACACCGGGGAGCTGTTTTTT.

The V gene is TRBV30, the J gene TRBJ2-5, with 9 positions matching TRBD2. The CDR3 runs 16 residues. Germline CDR1 and CDR2: GTSNPN and SVGIG (reference sequence). The J segment lost 5 bases and the V segment lost 3 bases, leaving 13 bases of the junction unmatched. This chain's CDR3 is CAWRTASASGRETQYF. The DNA for the CDR3 is TGTGCCTGGAGAACGGCTTCAGCCAGCGGGAGGGAGACCCAGTACTTC.

The chain joins TRBV10-3 to TRBJ2-7, with D perhaps TRBD2 (6 bases). Germline lookup yields CDR1 ENHRY and CDR2 SYGVKD. Trimming shortened V by 6 bases and J by 1 base, and 7 bases separated the two germline ends. The CDR3 has 12 amino acids. CDR3 protein: CAIRRESYEQYF. In nucleotides, the CDR3 is TGTGCCATCAGGCGGGAATCCTACGAGCAGTACTTC.